This TCR beta chain stems from a study of cytomegalovirus exposure and HLA in healthy donors. Germline V gene sequence: CDR1 SGHNT, CDR2 YYREEE (reference sequence). The CDR3 totals 13 residues. Losses at the gene ends were 4 bases for V and 5 bases for J; bases not matched to a gene: 5. Of note for this clone: Other DNA variants within this sample encode the same CDR3.

A multiplex PCR was run with 60 Vbeta primers and 13 Jbeta primers. The data were produced by immunoSEQ multiplex PCR, yet TCRdb's version contains in-frame clones alone and is incomplete. The sample records about 130,000 clones, nearly 80% being singletons. The chain has TRBV5-4 and TRBJ1-1; 7 nucleotides line up with TRBD1. The sample consisted of PBMCs. The source of this sequence is a man aged 30-40 years in good health and CMV-seronegative. The CDR3 DNA is TGTGCCAGCAGCCTCCTACAGGGGACTGAAGCTTTCTTT. Translating gives CASSLLQGTEAFF.